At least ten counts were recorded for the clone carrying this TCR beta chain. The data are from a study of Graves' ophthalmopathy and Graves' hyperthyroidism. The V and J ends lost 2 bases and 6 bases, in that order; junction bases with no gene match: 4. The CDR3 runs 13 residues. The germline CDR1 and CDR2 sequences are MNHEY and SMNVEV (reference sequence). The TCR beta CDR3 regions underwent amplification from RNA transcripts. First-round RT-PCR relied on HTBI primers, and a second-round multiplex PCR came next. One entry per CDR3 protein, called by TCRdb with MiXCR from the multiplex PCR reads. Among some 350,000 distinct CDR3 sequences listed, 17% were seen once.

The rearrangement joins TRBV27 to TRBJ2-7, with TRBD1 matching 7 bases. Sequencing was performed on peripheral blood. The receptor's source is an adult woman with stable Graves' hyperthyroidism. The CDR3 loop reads CASSLQGVSEQYF. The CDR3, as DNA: TGTGCCAGCAGTTTACAGGGGGTATCCGAGCAGTACTTC.